This TCR beta chain was profiled in a study of cytomegalovirus exposure and HLA in healthy donors. With V trimmed by 5 bases and J by 0 bases, 16 bases remained unmatched. The CDR3 totals 19 residues. Per germline, CDR1 MDHEN and CDR2 SYDVKM. Vbeta (60) and Jbeta (13) primers were used in the PCR. Using immunoSEQ multiplex PCR, the repertoire was profiled, and TCRdb retains in-frame clones only, with some absent. The data hold about 89,000 clones, with under 85% observed a single time. V is TRBV28 and J is TRBJ2-5; 9 nucleotides align to TRBD2. Sequenced: PBMCs. The receptor comes from a male donor in good health and CMV-seronegative. The CDR3 is CASSPRLIAGVRYQETQYF. The CDR3 region has the DNA TGTGCCAGCAGTCCACGCCTTATAGCGGGAGTTCGGTACCAAGAGACCCAGTACTTC. The whole variable domain, filled in from reference TRBV28 and TRBJ2-5, reads DVKVTQSSRYLVKRTGEKVFLECVQDMDHENMFWYRQDPGLGLRLIYFSYDVKMKEKGDIPEGYSVSREKKERFSLILESASTNQTSMYLCASSPRLIAGVRYQETQYFGPGTRLLVL.